These T cell receptor beta chains were read from a single sample in a study of T cell responses to AZD1222 COVID-19 vaccine. Clones were read by immunoSEQ multiplex PCR, and TCRdb kept only the in-frame ones, dropping some. The data show 110,000 to 150,000 clones, around 87% seen once. The specimen comprised peripheral blood, sampled on day 0 of AZD1222 vaccination. The origin of the receptors is an adult in good health. The CDR3 runs from the conserved cysteine through the conserved F or W. The D gene is left open where the match is weak. Clone size is stated in some rows and not others, as once, few, many or a class when expanded.

j_call,d_call,cdr3_length,v_call,clone_size,cdr3_aa,cdr3_nt
TRBJ1-5,.,14,TRBV5-6,.,CASSLVGPNQPQHF,TGTGCCAGCAGCTTGGTAGGGCCCAATCAGCCCCAGCATTTT
TRBJ1-1,TRBD1,13,TRBV30,.,CACAGQVGREAFF,TGTGCCTGCGCGGGACAGGTCGGCCGTGAAGCTTTCTTT
TRBJ1-6,TRBD1,16,TRBV5-5,few,CASSLGTGGYGVALHF,TGTGCCAGCAGCTTGGGGACAGGGGGCTATGGGGTAGCCCTCCACTTT
TRBJ1-2,.,14,TRBV15,.,CATSGLQGNYGYTF,TGTGCCACCAGCGGCCTACAGGGAAACTATGGCTACACCTTC
TRBJ1-3,.,18,TRBV9,.,CASSVGGWGTSGGNTIYF,TGTGCCAGCAGCGTAGGGGGTTGGGGCACTTCAGGTGGAAACACCATATATTTT
TRBJ1-2,.,14,TRBV30,.,CAWSWAGGSYGYTF,TGTGCCTGGAGTTGGGCAGGAGGGAGCTATGGCTACACCTTC
TRBJ1-1,.,12,TRBV30,.,CAWSGANTEAFF,TGTGCCTGGAGTGGGGCGAACACTGAAGCTTTCTTT
TRBJ2-1,.,13,TRBV24-1,.,CATSDLRGNEQFF,TGTGCCACCAGTGATTTGCGAGGCAATGAGCAGTTCTTC
TRBJ1-4,TRBD1,14,TRBV29-1,.,CSVEAGQGGRKLFF,TGCAGCGTTGAAGCTGGCCAGGGGGGTAGGAAACTGTTTTTT
TRBJ1-4,.,15,TRBV5-1,.,CASSLLQGSNEKLFF,TGCGCCAGCAGCCTTCTTCAGGGTTCGAATGAAAAACTGTTTTTT
TRBJ2-6,TRBD1,17,TRBV6-1,.,CASSEGNRGLGANVLTF,TGTGCCAGCAGTGAGGGTAACAGGGGGCTTGGGGCCAACGTCCTGACTTTC
TRBJ2-3,.,15,TRBV11-2,.,CASSLVLRSTDTQYF,TGTGCCAGCAGCTTGGTATTGCGGTCCACAGATACGCAGTATTTT
TRBJ2-7,.,17,TRBV10-3,.,CAISEDVGEKYSYEQYF,TGTGCCATCAGTGAAGATGTCGGCGAGAAATACTCCTACGAGCAGTACTTC
TRBJ1-3,.,14,TRBV29-1,.,CSGRGGASGNTIYF,TGCAGCGGGCGGGGGGGCGCATCTGGAAACACCATATATTTT
TRBJ1-2,.,15,TRBV5-4,.,CASSSQSTANYGYTF,TGTGCCAGCAGCTCCCAATCAACAGCTAACTATGGCTACACCTTC
TRBJ2-7,.,14,TRBV5-1,.,CASSPGTLTYEQYF,TGCGCCAGCAGCCCCGGGACGCTTACCTACGAGCAGTACTTC
TRBJ1-2,TRBD1,16,TRBV24-1,.,CATSGPGQPDGYGYTF,TGTGCCACCAGTGGCCCGGGACAGCCGGACGGCTATGGCTACACCTTC
TRBJ2-7,TRBD2,15,TRBV27,.,CASSLFLAGAGEQYF,TGTGCCAGCAGTTTATTCCTAGCGGGAGCGGGGGAGCAGTACTTC
TRBJ1-2,TRBD1,12,TRBV7-9,once,CASSATGDGYTF,TGTGCCAGCAGCGCAACAGGGGATGGCTACACCTTC
TRBJ1-4,.,16,TRBV18,.,CASSPGEKGRGEKLFF,TGTGCCAGCTCACCAGGAGAGAAGGGGCGCGGGGAAAAACTGTTTTTT
TRBJ1-1,TRBD1,12,TRBV12-3/TRBV12-4,.,CASSLSGGEAFF,TGTGCCAGCAGTTTGTCAGGGGGTGAAGCTTTCTTT
TRBJ1-3,.,17,TRBV9,.,CASSVVGVGTSGNTIYF,TGTGCCAGCAGCGTAGTCGGGGTCGGCACGTCTGGAAACACCATATATTTT
TRBJ2-5,.,13,TRBV9,.,CASSAGHKETQYF,TGTGCCAGCAGCGCGGGACATAAAGAGACCCAGTACTTC
TRBJ1-2,.,19,TRBV18,.,CASSLATWDQTVKNYGYTF,TGTGCCAGCTCCCTGGCGACCTGGGACCAGACAGTTAAAAACTATGGCTACACCTTC
TRBJ2-3,TRBD2,17,TRBV11-2,.,CASLPFQTSAPLDTQYF,TGTGCCAGCCTCCCTTTTCAGACTAGCGCCCCGTTAGATACGCAGTATTTT
TRBJ1-5,.,15,TRBV24-1,.,CATTERGARNQPQHF,TGTGCCACCACGGAGCGGGGGGCTCGCAATCAGCCCCAGCATTTT
TRBJ1-6,.,13,TRBV19,.,CASSMGVYSPLHF,TGTGCCAGTAGTATGGGGGTCTATTCACCCCTCCACTTT
TRBJ2-7,TRBD2,15,TRBV9,.,CASSASSGVSYEQYF,TGTGCCAGCAGCGCCTCTAGCGGTGTCTCCTACGAGCAGTACTTC
TRBJ1-2,.,13,TRBV18,.,CASSPGGAYGYTF,TGTGCCAGCTCACCAGGCGGAGCCTATGGCTACACCTTC
TRBJ1-4,.,15,TRBV10-3,.,CAISESGQGSEKLFF,TGTGCCATCAGTGAGTCTGGGCAGGGGTCTGAAAAACTGTTTTTT
TRBJ1-2,.,13,TRBV7-8,.,CASSSQQGSGYTF,TGTGCCAGCAGCTCACAACAGGGTAGTGGCTACACCTTC
TRBJ2-7,.,13,TRBV5-1,few,CASSLREGYEQYF,TGCGCCAGCAGCTTGAGGGAAGGGTACGAGCAGTACTTC
TRBJ2-5,.,15,TRBV5-1,.,CASSFFSHREETQYF,TGCGCCAGCAGCTTCTTTTCTCACAGGGAAGAGACCCAGTACTTC
TRBJ1-5,.,15,TRBV2,.,CASRDGAASNQPQHF,TGTGCCAGCAGAGACGGGGCCGCTAGCAATCAGCCCCAGCATTTT
TRBJ2-7,TRBD1,14,TRBV27,few,CASSLRTGRYEQYF,TGTGCCAGCAGTTTACGGACAGGGAGATACGAGCAGTACTTC
TRBJ1-2,.,16,TRBV30,.,CAWSPTVPATYYRYTF,TGTGCCTGGAGTCCTACAGTTCCGGCGACTTACTATCGCTACACCTTC
TRBJ1-1,.,14,TRBV5-5,.,CASSLWGSTPEAFF,TGTGCCAGCAGTCTGTGGGGGTCTACCCCTGAAGCTTTCTTT